A selection of T cell receptor beta chains follows, all from one sample in a study of glioma-infiltrating T cells. MiXCR, run by TCRdb on the multiplex PCR reads, gives a single entry per CDR3 protein. The data hold a few hundred thousand distinct CDR3 sequences, with about two fifths observed a single time. The sample was glioma tissue, nonneoplastic brain tissue, or PBMCs (not recorded which). The receptors were sampled from a human donor with low-grade glioma or glioblastoma, undergoing nonglioma brain surgery, or in good health (not recorded which). CDR3s include the opening cysteine and the closing phenylalanine or tryptophan. The D gene is left open where the match is weak. The size field is filled for only some rows; it gives once, few, many or a size class.

TRBJ2-3 | TRBV10-2 | - | - | TGCGCCAGCAGTGTTTTTGTGGGGGGTCCAGATACGCAGTATTTT | CASSVFVGGPDTQYF
TRBJ1-5 | TRBV27 | TRBD1 | many | TGTGCCAGCAGTTTAATAGGAGACAGGGAAAATCAGCCCCAGCATTTT | CASSLIGDRENQPQHF
TRBJ2-1 | TRBV4-2 | - | - | TGTGCCAGCAGCCCGAACAGGGCAACCTACAATGAGCAGTTCTTC | CASSPNRATYNEQFF
TRBJ1-1 | TRBV11-3 | - | - | TGTGCCAGCAGCCCCACAATACTTAAGAACACTGAAGCTTCCTTT | CASSPTILKNTEASF
TRBJ1-1 | TRBV27 | - | many | TGTGCCAGCAGACGGCTTCATACTGAAGCTTTCTTT | CASRRLHTEAFF
TRBJ2-1 | TRBV20-1 | - | - | TGCAGTGCTACACCGGGACTCTTCAAGACTAATGAGCAGTTCTTC | CSATPGLFKTNEQFF
TRBJ2-1 | TRBV6-1 | TRBD2 | few | TGTGCCAGCAGTTCGGGGGGACTAGCGGGATCTAGCTCCTACAATGAGCAGTTCTTC | CASSSGGLAGSSSYNEQFF
TRBJ1-2 | TRBV5-4 | TRBD1 | - | TGTGCCAGCAGCTTGGACGGACAGGGGGCGAGGGGCTACACCTTC | CASSLDGQGARGYTF
TRBJ2-7 | TRBV7-6 | TRBD2 | few | TGTGCCAGCAGCTTAAGGATAGCGGGATACGGCGAGCAGTACTTC | CASSLRIAGYGEQYF
TRBJ1-5 | TRBV24-1 | - | many | TGTGCCCGAGGGACGCAGCCCCAGCATTTT | CARGTQPQHF
TRBJ1-1 | TRBV6-1 | - | many | TGTGCCAGCCGGGACACTAATGAAGCTTTCTTT | CASRDTNEAFF
TRBJ2-3 | TRBV27 | - | many | TGTGCCAGCAGTTTATCGCCCCGGGCGGGGGATACGCAGTATTTT | CASSLSPRAGDTQYF
TRBJ1-2 | TRBV4-1 | - | - | TGCGCCAGCAGCCCCCCCGAGGGCAGACTATATGGCTACACCTTC | CASSPPEGRLYGYTF
TRBJ1-1 | TRBV7-2 | - | many | TGTGCCAGCAGCCTTCAAGCGAACACTGAAGCTTTCTTT | CASSLQANTEAFF
TRBJ2-1 | TRBV20-1 | - | many | TGCAGTGCTATCTCAGCCCTATACAATGAGCAGTTCTTC | CSAISALYNEQFF
TRBJ1-6 | TRBV6-2/TRBV6-3 | - | - | TGTGCCATCAGTGCGGGACCAGCAAGCTATGATAATTCACGCCTCCACTTT | CAISAGPASYDNSRLHF
TRBJ1-1 | TRBV28 | - | few | TGTGCCAGCAAAGGGGGTGGCGCGGGCGGGTTAACTTTCTTT | CASKGGGAGGLTFF
TRBJ1-4 | TRBV28 | - | - | TGTGCCAGCAGTTTATGGTTCCGGGCGGCAACTAATGAAAAACTGTTTTTT | CASSLWFRAATNEKLFF
TRBJ2-7 | TRBV28 | - | - | TGTGCCAGCAGTCCTCCACCCAGAGCCTACCCCTCCTACGGGCAGTACTTC | CASSPPPRAYPSYGQYF
TRBJ2-1 | TRBV6-2/TRBV6-3 | TRBD2 | few | TGTGCCAGCAGTTCCTACCTTCTAGCGGGAGGTAGTAATGAGCAGTTCTTC | CASSSYLLAGGSNEQFF
TRBJ1-5 | TRBV12-3/TRBV12-4 | - | - | TGTGCCAGCAATAGAGGGGATCAGCCCCAGCATTTT | CASNRGDQPQHF
TRBJ2-7 | TRBV2 | TRBD1 | - | TGTGCCAGCAGATTCGGGACAGACAGCTACGAGCAGTACTTC | CASRFGTDSYEQYF
TRBJ2-1 | TRBV19 | - | - | TGTGCCAGTAGTCCCGATCTAGGGAACCTCGGTGAGCAGTTCTTC | CASSPDLGNLGEQFF
TRBJ2-1 | TRBV20-1 | TRBD2 | - | TGCAGTGCTAGGAACAGCGGGACCACCTACAATGAGCAGTTCTTC | CSARNSGTTYNEQFF
TRBJ2-1 | TRBV7-2 | - | - | TGTGCCAGCAGCTACAACTCGATGGGTGAGCAGTTCTTC | CASSYNSMGEQFF
TRBJ1-1 | TRBV7-2 | - | - | TGTGCCAGCAGCTTAGATTCGGGGGCTATGAACACTGAAGCTTTCTTT | CASSLDSGAMNTEAFF
TRBJ2-1 | TRBV5-1 | - | - | TGCGCCAGCAGCTTGGTTGGTACAGGGACCTACAATGGGCAGTTCTTC | CASSLVGTGTYNGQFF
TRBJ1-5 | TRBV4-3 | - | - | TGCGCCAGCAGCCAAGATCCCCAGGGAGGAGGCAATCAGCCCCAGCATTTT | CASSQDPQGGGNQPQHF
TRBJ2-7 | TRBV12-3/TRBV12-4 | - | few | TGTGCCAGCAGGAAGGAATACGAGCAGTACTTC | CASRKEYEQYF
TRBJ2-3 | TRBV7-2 | - | - | TGTGCCAGCAGCCAGTGGGGGGGCACAGATACGCAGTATTTT | CASSQWGGTDTQYF
TRBJ2-1 | TRBV4-2 | TRBD2 | few | TGTGCCAGCACCTCAGGGGTGGCTAGCGGGCGCAACAATGAGCAGTTCTTC | CASTSGVASGRNNEQFF
TRBJ2-1 | TRBV28 | - | - | TGTGCCAGCAGTTTACAATCTCCCCAGGACGCCTACAATGAGCAGTTCTTC | CASSLQSPQDAYNEQFF
TRBJ2-3 | TRBV5-4 | - | few | TGTGCCAGCAGCTTGTATCAAACAGATACGCAGTATTTT | CASSLYQTDTQYF
TRBJ1-5 | TRBV20-1 | TRBD1 | - | TGCAGTGCCAGACAGGGGAACAATCAGCCCCAGCATTTT | CSARQGNNQPQHF
TRBJ1-4 | TRBV7-8 | - | few | TGTGCCAGCAGCTTAGTTCGCGAAAAACTGTTTTTT | CASSLVREKLFF
TRBJ2-1 | TRBV6-5 | - | few | TGTGCCAGCAGTTACTCGGGCGGGACGCCTTATAATGAGCAGTTCTTC | CASSYSGGTPYNEQFF
TRBJ2-7 | TRBV6-2/TRBV6-3 | TRBD1 | - | TGTGCCAGCAGTTACGAACAGGGGGCGCGTATCGATGAGCAGTACTTC | CASSYEQGARIDEQYF
TRBJ2-3 | TRBV2 | - | - | TGTGCCAGCAGTGAAGGGACTCCCGGGGCAGATACGCAGTATTTT | CASSEGTPGADTQYF
TRBJ1-3 | TRBV28 | - | many | TGTGCCAGCAGTTCTGGGACGTCCAGCTCTGGAAACACCATATATTTT | CASSSGTSSSGNTIYF